These 28 T cell receptor beta chains were sequenced from one sample in a study of cytomegalovirus exposure and HLA in healthy donors. PCR amplification relied on 60 Vbeta primers (plus 13 Jbeta primers). This table comes from immunoSEQ multiplex PCR, and its TCRdb copy is limited to in-frame clones, with some not included. The sample yields about 90,000 clones, roughly 63% seen once. The source material was PBMCs. The receptor set was obtained from a woman in her 50s in good health and CMV-seropositive.

The V gene is TRBV2, the J gene TRBJ1-1; D is unclear. V lost 6 bases and J lost 0, with 8 bases in between. CDR1 and CDR2 from the germline V gene are SNHLY and FYNNEI. The CDR3 contains 13 residues. The CDR3, as DNA: TGTGCCAGCAGAACTAACATGAACACTGAAGCTTTCTTT. The encoded protein is CASRTNMNTEAFF.

J is TRBJ2-2 and V is TRBV28, with D perhaps matching TRBD1 (6 bases). Per the germline V gene, CDR1 is MDHEN and CDR2 is SYDVKM. V lost 3 bases and J lost 1, with 18 bases in between. The CDR3 has 18 amino acids. In nucleotides, the CDR3 is TGTGCCAGCAGTTTCAGGGGATTGGCACGGGAGAACACCGGGGAGCTGTTTTTT. As protein: CASSFRGLARENTGELFF.

The genes are TRBV5-4 and TRBJ1-1; 7 bases match TRBD1. CDR1 is SGHNT, CDR2 YYREEE, per germline (reference sequence). V lost 4 bases to trimming and J lost 6 bases; unmatched junction nucleotides: 6. This CDR3 contains 13 residues. Here the CDR3 reads CASSPTGVAEAFF. The CDR3 DNA follows: TGTGCCAGCAGCCCTACAGGGGTAGCTGAAGCTTTCTTT. The full variable domain, in which reference TRBV5-4 and TRBJ1-1 provide the parts outside the CDR3, is ETGVTQSPTHLIKTRGQQVTLRCSSQSGHNTVSWYQQALGQGPQFIFQYYREEENGRGNFPPRFSGLQFPNYSSELNVNALELDDSALYLCASSPTGVAEAFFGQGTRLTVV.

This clone has more than one count but fewer than ten. This chain connects TRBV19 to TRBJ1-1, with 9 bases fitting TRBD1. V shed 3 bases, J shed 7 bases, and the junction held 6 bases outside the gene matches. CDR3 length: 14 residues. Germline lookup yields CDR1 LNHDA and CDR2 SQIVND (reference sequence). The DNA of the CDR3 is TGTGCCAGTAGTATTACCGGGACAGGGATTGAAGCTTTCTTT. Encoded protein: CASSITGTGIEAFF.

This clone was seen a few times. J is TRBJ2-1 and V is TRBV28, with 8 bases fitting TRBD2. There are 16 residues in the CDR3. Germline CDR1 MDHEN, CDR2 SYDVKM. V lost 3 bases and J lost 2; bases outside the gene matches: 6. CDR3 sequence (DNA): TGTGCCAGCAGTTTGGGCGGGGGGCTGACCTACAATGAGCAGTTCTTC. It codes for CASSLGGGLTYNEQFF.

This clone was picked up a small number of times. J is TRBJ2-3 and V is TRBV28; 9 bases match TRBD1. Looked up from germline, CDR1 is MDHEN and CDR2 is SYDVKM. V shed 3 bases and J 0 bases; nucleotides not matched to a gene: 22. The CDR3 has 22 residues. The CDR3 sequence is CASSFLGGTGFGSPSSTDTQYF. As DNA, the CDR3 is TGTGCCAGCAGTTTTCTGGGTGGGACAGGGTTTGGCTCTCCCTCTAGCACAGATACGCAGTATTTT.

CDR3 coding DNA: TGTGCCAGCAGTTCTTTAACCTCTGGGGGCGGCTACACCTTC. Translating gives CASSSLTSGGGYTF. This chain joins TRBV27 and TRBJ1-2; maybe TRBD1 (6 bases). Looked up from germline, CDR1 is MNHEY and CDR2 is SMNVEV (reference sequence). Trimming cost V 4 bases and J 8 bases, with 17 bases left between them. CDR3 length: 14 amino acids.

The rearrangement joins TRBV6-5 to TRBJ2-1; TRBD2 matches at 8 bases. This CDR3 is 15 amino acids long. Germline loops: CDR1 MNHEY, CDR2 SVGAGI. J gave up 9 bases and V 5 bases, and 12 bases lay outside the gene matches. CDR3 DNA sequence: TGTGCCAGCAGTGTTTCACTAGCGGCGTGGGTTGAGCAGTTCTTC. Translating gives CASSVSLAAWVEQFF.

This clone was recorded at least ten times. The CDR3 DNA follows: TGTGCCAGCAGCTTAGTTTACTTCGGGAGTGAAGCTTTCTTT. Encoded protein: CASSLVYFGSEAFF. The rearrangement uses TRBV7-8 and TRBJ1-1; D is uncertain. This CDR3 region has 14 residues. Looked up from germline, CDR1 is SGHVS and CDR2 is FQNEAQ. The V end was cut by 1 base, the J end by 7 bases, with 13 bases between.

The chain couples TRBV30 to TRBJ1-2; TRBD1 matches at 8 bases. This CDR3 has 15 residues. Per germline, CDR1 GTSNPN and CDR2 SVGIG (reference sequence). Trimming took 5 bases from V and 4 from J; bases not matched to a gene: 12. The CDR3 coding sequence is TGTGCCTGGCAATCCTCCGGGACAGGATCCTATGGCTACACCTTC. It encodes CAWQSSGTGSYGYTF.

The chain employs TRBV2 and TRBJ1-2; 7 nucleotides agree with TRBD1. Germline assignment: CDR1 SNHLY and CDR2 FYNNEI. The CDR3 is made up of 15 amino acids. V lost 3 bases to trimming and J lost 4 bases; unmatched junction nucleotides: 8. CDR3 sequence (DNA): TGTGCCAGCAGTGATCCTCCCGGGACAGTCTATGGCTACACCTTC. It codes for CASSDPPGTVYGYTF.

The CDR3 sequence is CASSLRQGGYNEQFF. The CDR3 nucleotides are TGTGCCAGCAGTTTACGACAGGGTGGCTACAATGAGCAGTTCTTC. The gene calls are TRBV27 and TRBJ2-1; TRBD1 matches at 7 bases. CDR3 length: 15 residues. Per germline, CDR1 MNHEY and CDR2 SMNVEV (reference sequence). V lost 2 bases to trimming and J lost 3 bases; unmatched junction nucleotides: 4.

The V and J genes are TRBV2 and TRBJ1-2; D might be TRBD1 (6 bases). There are 16 residues in the CDR3. In germline, CDR1 is SNHLY, CDR2 FYNNEI. Between the trimmed V and J ends, which lost 8 bases and 0 bases, there was a span of 19 bases. CDR3 DNA sequence: TGTGCCAGCGGCTGGGATGGCAGGGGCCCTAACTATGGCTACACCTTC. This sequence encodes CASGWDGRGPNYGYTF.

The V and J genes are TRBV2 and TRBJ2-7; D possibly corresponds to TRBD1 (6 bases). The CDR3 sequence is 12 residues long. The V gene's germline CDR1 is SNHLY and CDR2 FYNNEI. V shed 8 bases and J shed 1 base, with 9 bases lying between them. CDR3 bases: TGTGCCAGCGGGGGCATGTCCTACGAGCAGTACTTC. Its protein is CASGGMSYEQYF.

J is TRBJ2-1 and V is TRBV6-1; 9 bases align to TRBD1. The ends lost 3 bases at V and 0 bases at J; junction bases unmatched: 3. In germline, CDR1 is MNHNS, CDR2 SASEGT. There are 16 residues in the CDR3. CDR3 bases: TGTGCCAGCAGTGAGGCGACAGGGGGCTCCTACAATGAGCAGTTCTTC. It translates to CASSEATGGSYNEQFF.

The chain links TRBV7-9 to TRBJ1-6; TRBD1 is a possible D gene (5 bases). The CDR3 is 16 amino acids. Germline V CDR1 and CDR2: SEHNR, FQNEAQ (reference sequence). V lost 2 bases and J lost 9, with 17 bases in between. CDR3 sequence: CASSLMMTGGSSPLHF. CDR3 DNA sequence: TGTGCCAGCAGCTTAATGATGACGGGGGGGAGTTCACCCCTCCACTTT.

Only a few counts were recorded for this clone. The V and J genes are TRBV28 and TRBJ2-5; D perhaps matches TRBD1 (6 bases). The CDR3 has 16 residues. The germline V gene has CDR1 MDHEN and CDR2 SYDVKM. V was trimmed by 6 bases and J by 2 bases, leaving 19 bases between them. Here the CDR3 reads CASSQMAGAQQETQYF. The CDR3 DNA sequence: TGTGCCAGCAGCCAGATGGCAGGGGCTCAGCAAGAGACCCAGTACTTC.

The chain is built from TRBV5-6 and TRBJ2-3; tentatively, D is TRBD1 (6 bases). Germline V CDR1 and CDR2: SGHDT, YYEEEE. The CDR3 has 13 amino acids. V gave up 3 bases and J gave up 6 bases, with 11 bases separating them. CDR3 nucleotide sequence: TGTGCCAGCAGCTCCCTCACAGGGGATACGCAGTATTTT. This codes for CASSSLTGDTQYF.

The V call is TRBV5-1, the J call TRBJ1-1; the D gene is possibly TRBD1 (5 bases). Germline values: CDR1 SGHRS, CDR2 YFSETQ. This CDR3 region has 15 residues. Deletions cut 2 bases from V and 7 bases from J, with 18 bases between. CDR3 amino acids: CASSLLPDSQIEAFF. The CDR3 DNA reads as TGCGCCAGCAGCTTACTTCCTGACAGCCAAATTGAAGCTTTCTTT.

This chain connects TRBV7-9 to TRBJ1-3, with 7 bases matching TRBD1. Germline-derived CDR1 and CDR2 are SEHNR and FQNEAQ (reference sequence). V was pared by 5 bases and J by 4 bases, with 5 bases of the junction left unmatched. The CDR3 loop spans 14 amino acids. The CDR3 is CASSSTGAGNTIYF. The CDR3 DNA reads TGTGCCAGCAGCAGCACAGGGGCAGGAAACACCATATATTTT.

The chain is built from TRBV5-4 and TRBJ2-3, with a weak D call TRBD2 (6 bases). The CDR3 has 14 amino acids. Germline-derived CDR1 and CDR2 are SGHNT and YYREEE (reference sequence). V was pared by 0 bases and J by 3 bases, with 8 bases between. The CDR3 here is CASSLGLVTDTQYF. In nucleotides, the CDR3 is TGTGCCAGCAGCTTGGGACTAGTGACAGATACGCAGTATTTT.

The chain joins TRBV5-1 to TRBJ1-6, with D uncertain. This CDR3 has 17 residues. Germline CDR1 and CDR2: SGHRS and YFSETQ. Trimming cost V 3 bases and J 5 bases, with 18 bases left between them. CDR3 loop: CASSSGQGIGDNSPLHF. In DNA form, the CDR3 reads TGCGCCAGCAGCTCCGGCCAAGGTATCGGGGATAATTCACCCCTCCACTTT.

This clone was detected many times. This chain connects TRBV29-1 to TRBJ1-3; 8 positions match TRBD1. CDR3 length: 13 residues. Per the germline V gene, CDR1 is SQVTM and CDR2 is ANQGSEA. V was pared by 4 bases and J by 4 bases, with 3 bases of the junction left unmatched. CDR3 residues: CSVGQGFGNTIYF. The CDR3 DNA follows: TGCAGCGTTGGACAGGGGTTCGGAAACACCATATATTTT.

With respect to this clone: Distinct nucleotide sequences in the sample also encode this CDR3. The J gene is TRBJ1-1, the V gene TRBV19; tentative D call: TRBD1 (5 bases). Germline-derived CDR1 and CDR2 are LNHDA and SQIVND (reference sequence). The CDR3 has 14 residues. The V end was cut by 4 bases, the J end by 3 bases, with 12 bases between. DNA for the CDR3: TGTGCCAGTAGTACGGGGGGAAAGGACACTGAAGCTTTCTTT. It is translated as CASSTGGKDTEAFF.

V gene TRBV7-3 combines with J gene TRBJ1-1; D gene unclear. CDR1 is SGHTA, CDR2 FQGTGA, per germline. The CDR3 has 13 residues. V lost 2 bases and J lost 1, with 5 bases in between. This CDR3 is CASSLSGNTEAFF. CDR3 coding DNA: TGTGCCAGCAGCTTATCAGGGAACACTGAAGCTTTCTTT.

V is TRBV6-1 and J is TRBJ1-2; 7 bases map to TRBD1. CDR1 and CDR2 from the germline V gene are MNHNS and SASEGT. CDR3 length equals 13 residues. J gave up 4 bases and V 7 bases, and 6 bases lay outside the gene matches. The CDR3 DNA is TGTGCCAGCATCCCGGACAGGTTCTATGGCTACACCTTC. It codes for CASIPDRFYGYTF.

This clone was seen a handful of times. The V call is TRBV6-5, the J call TRBJ1-6; 8 bases are a match to TRBD1. CDR1 MNHEY and CDR2 SVGAGI come from the germline V gene. The ends lost 6 bases at V and 7 bases at J; junction bases unmatched: 5. This CDR3 comprises 14 residues. The CDR3 nucleotides read TGTGCCAGCAGCCATGGACAGGGCAATTCACCCCTCCACTTT. Amino acids: CASSHGQGNSPLHF.

This clone was seen just once. The chain combines TRBV5-6 with TRBJ1-2; D gene unclear. Looked up from germline, CDR1 is SGHDT and CDR2 is YYEEEE. This CDR3 has 13 amino acids. The V and J ends lost 1 base and 2 bases respectively, with 6 bases between them. The CDR3 nucleotides read TGTGCCAGCAGCTTGACAGAAAACTATGGCTACACCTTC. This codes for CASSLTENYGYTF.